These 15 T cell receptor beta chains were sequenced from one sample in a study of cytomegalovirus exposure and HLA in healthy donors. Use of 60 Vbeta and 13 Jbeta primers characterized the PCR. This table comes from immunoSEQ multiplex PCR, and its TCRdb copy is limited to in-frame clones, with some not included. Among fewer than 250,000 clones, 81% were seen once, and the ten largest hold about 1.7%. The sequenced sample consisted of PBMCs. These TCRs come from a man younger than 35 in good health and CMV-seronegative.

This chain connects TRBV14 to TRBJ2-1; tentatively, D is TRBD1 (6 bases). V was shortened by 1 base and J by 6 bases, with 25 bases between the two germline ends. CDR3 length: 19 amino acids. The germline gives CDR1 SGHDN, CDR2 FVKESK. The CDR3 protein is CASSQASGQSRLFGNEQFF. Here the CDR3 DNA reads TGTGCCAGCAGCCAAGCATCCGGACAGTCCCGCCTTTTCGGCAATGAGCAGTTCTTC.

The chain is built from TRBV30 and TRBJ2-7; 8 nucleotides match TRBD2. J gave up 3 bases and V 0 bases, and 7 bases lay outside the gene matches. The length of the CDR3 is 15 residues. Germline V CDR1 and CDR2: GTSNPN, SVGIG (reference sequence). Here the CDR3 reads CAWSVRLAGLYEQYF. CDR3 DNA: TGTGCCTGGAGTGTACGTCTAGCGGGCCTCTACGAGCAGTACTTC.

The gene calls are TRBV9 and TRBJ1-1; TRBD1 aligns across 8 bases. The CDR3 sequence is 16 residues long. Germline assignment: CDR1 SGDLS and CDR2 YYNGEE. The ends lost 3 bases at V and 3 bases at J; junction bases unmatched: 10. The CDR3, as DNA: TGTGCCAGCAGCGCCCCCAGGGGGCTTGTGGACACTGAAGCTTTCTTT. As protein: CASSAPRGLVDTEAFF. Full variable domain (outside the CDR3, taken from reference TRBV9 and TRBJ1-1): DSGVTQTPKHLITATGQRVTLRCSPRSGDLSVYWYQQSLDQGLQFLIQYYNGEERAKGNILERFSAQQFPDLHSELNLSSLELGDSALYFCASSAPRGLVDTEAFFGQGTRLTVV.

V usage is TRBV7-9 and J usage is TRBJ1-4; no clear D. This CDR3 is 11 amino acids long. V lost 7 bases and J lost 10, with 10 bases in between. Germline V lookup: CDR1 SEHNR, CDR2 FQNEAQ (reference sequence). CDR3 residues: CASIALGKLFF. The CDR3 DNA reads as TGTGCCAGCATTGCCCTAGGAAAACTGTTTTTT.

V gene TRBV11-2 combines with J gene TRBJ2-4; 8 bases agree with TRBD1. CDR1 is SGHAT and CDR2 is FQNNGV in the germline V gene. J lost 7 bases, V lost 3 bases, and 5 bases had no gene match. This CDR3 spans 14 amino acids. The CDR3 reads CASSLGQVLNIQYF. The CDR3 bases are TGTGCCAGCAGCTTGGGACAGGTTCTTAACATTCAGTACTTC. Drawing the rest from reference TRBV11-2 and TRBJ2-4, the complete variable domain is EAGVAQSPRYKIIEKRQSVAFWCNPISGHATLYWYQQILGQGPKLLIQFQNNGVVDDSQLPKDRFSAERLKGVDSTLKIQPAKLEDSAVYLCASSLGQVLNIQYFGAGTRLSVL.

This chain joins TRBV18 and TRBJ2-3; D remains unclear. Germline CDR1 is KGHSH and CDR2 is LQKENI. The CDR3 loop spans 14 amino acids. V was cut by 4 bases and J by 1 base, with 9 bases left in between. The CDR3, as DNA: TGTGCCAGCTCACAGAGCCGGGGCACAGATACGCAGTATTTT. Protein sequence: CASSQSRGTDTQYF.

This sequence joins TRBV9 and TRBJ2-2; D possibly corresponds to TRBD2 (5 bases). The CDR3 runs 18 residues. The V gene lost 3 bases and the J gene lost 2 bases, with 20 bases spanning the gap. Looked up from germline, CDR1 is SGDLS and CDR2 is YYNGEE. The CDR3 is CASSAQLRGRANTGELFF. For the CDR3, the DNA is TGTGCCAGCAGCGCTCAGCTTCGGGGTAGGGCCAACACCGGGGAGCTGTTTTTT. Full variable domain (outside the CDR3, taken from reference TRBV9 and TRBJ2-2): DSGVTQTPKHLITATGQRVTLRCSPRSGDLSVYWYQQSLDQGLQFLIQYYNGEERAKGNILERFSAQQFPDLHSELNLSSLELGDSALYFCASSAQLRGRANTGELFFGEGSRLTVL.

The rearrangement joins TRBV5-1 to TRBJ2-7; 7 bases match TRBD1. CDR3 length: 15 amino acids. Germline V lookup: CDR1 SGHRS, CDR2 YFSETQ. The ends lost 1 base at V and 3 bases at J; junction bases unmatched: 7. CDR3 protein: CASSLQGDTSYEQYF. The CDR3 nucleotides read TGCGCCAGCAGCTTGCAGGGGGATACCAGCTACGAGCAGTACTTC.

The chain has TRBV6-5 and TRBJ2-1; D possibly corresponds to TRBD2 (5 bases). Germline V gives CDR1 MNHEY, CDR2 SVGAGI. CDR3 length: 15 residues. The germline V and J ends were trimmed by 7 bases and 4 bases, with 17 bases remaining between them. CDR3 bases: TGTGCCAGCACCCCCCGGGAAGGGTTTTACAATGAGCAGTTCTTC. Protein: CASTPREGFYNEQFF.

CDR3 in amino acids: CASSGSLGTDTQYF. The DNA of the CDR3 is TGTGCCAGCTCCGGGTCATTGGGTACAGATACGCAGTATTTT. The genes are TRBV18 and TRBJ2-3, with D hard to call. The V and J ends lost 6 bases and 3 bases respectively, with 13 bases between them. CDR3 length: 14 residues. Germline-derived CDR1 and CDR2 are KGHSH and LQKENI. The complete variable domain, with remaining parts taken from reference TRBV18 and TRBJ2-3, reads NAGVMQNPRHLVRRRGQEARLRCSPMKGHSHVYWYRQLPEEGLKFMVYLQKENIIDESGMPKERFSAEFPKEGPSILRIQQVVRGDSAAYFCASSGSLGTDTQYFGPGTRLTVL.

CDR3 bases: TGCAGCGTTGGATGGGGTAGGGGCAATGAGCAGTTCTTC. Its protein is CSVGWGRGNEQFF. V is TRBV29-1 and J is TRBJ2-1, with D tentatively TRBD1 (5 bases). Trimming pared 4 bases from V and 6 bases from J, leaving 13 bases between. CDR1 is SQVTM, CDR2 ANQGSEA, per germline. CDR3 length equals 13 residues.

This sequence joins TRBV7-9 and TRBJ2-7, with TRBD2 identical over 14 bases. The germline V gene encodes CDR1 SEHNR and CDR2 FQNEAQ (reference sequence). This CDR3 is 15 amino acids long. Trimming at V came to 5 bases and at J to 6 bases, leaving 6 bases not matched to a gene. The CDR3 sequence: CASSPGGLAGGEQYF. The DNA of the CDR3 is TGTGCCAGCAGCCCCGGTGGACTAGCGGGAGGCGAGCAGTACTTC.

The chain links TRBV5-4 to TRBJ2-6, with 9 bases that match TRBD1. CDR3 size: 18 residues. Germline V gives CDR1 SGHNT, CDR2 YYREEE (reference sequence). V shed 2 bases and J 2 bases; nucleotides not matched to a gene: 8. Here the CDR3 DNA reads TGTGCCAGCAGCTTCGTTAGAACAGGGGGCCCTGGGGCCAACGTCCTGACTTTC. It encodes CASSFVRTGGPGANVLTF.

The CDR3 spells CAWTPTVVSAAKGGSLYEQYF. The CDR3 coding sequence is TGTGCCTGGACCCCAACCGTTGTAAGCGCCGCAAAGGGGGGGTCCCTCTACGAGCAGTACTTC. V is TRBV30 and J is TRBJ2-7; perhaps TRBD2 as D (7 bases). Germline CDR1 and CDR2: GTSNPN and SVGIG (reference sequence). Trimming pared 4 bases from V and 3 bases from J, leaving 37 bases between. The length of the CDR3 is 21 residues.

V and J are TRBV10-3 and TRBJ2-3; TRBD2 is a possible D gene (6 bases). Per germline, CDR1 ENHRY and CDR2 SYGVKD. The CDR3 consists of 15 residues. V lost 5 bases and J 3 bases, leaving 15 bases between the germline ends. The CDR3 sequence: CAISQRRVLTDTQYF. The CDR3 nucleotides read TGTGCCATCAGTCAGAGGAGGGTCTTAACAGATACGCAGTATTTT.